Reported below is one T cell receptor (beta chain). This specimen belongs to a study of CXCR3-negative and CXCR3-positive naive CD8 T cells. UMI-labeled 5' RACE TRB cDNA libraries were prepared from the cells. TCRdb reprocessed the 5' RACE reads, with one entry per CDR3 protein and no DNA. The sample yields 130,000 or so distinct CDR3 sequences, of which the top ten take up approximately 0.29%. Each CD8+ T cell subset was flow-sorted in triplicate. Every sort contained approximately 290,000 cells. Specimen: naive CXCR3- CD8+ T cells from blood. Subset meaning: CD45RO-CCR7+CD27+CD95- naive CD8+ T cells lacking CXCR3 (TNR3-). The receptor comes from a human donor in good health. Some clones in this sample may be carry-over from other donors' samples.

This CDR3 is CASSSGRTGFGEQFF. The chain recombines TRBV28 with TRBJ2-1; TCRdb's D call, TRBD1, is unchecked because there is no DNA. Germline V gene sequence: CDR1 MDHEN, CDR2 SYDVKM. This CDR3 has 15 residues.